This T cell receptor (beta chain) came from a study of beta chain features in type 1 diabetes. Points from the study as a whole: TCRB repertoires of naive, central memory and Treg cells appeared more similar among patients than among healthy donors. Patients with Type 1 diabetes showed moderately but significantly shorter TCRB CDR3s in all four CD4+ subsets. Cells with high TCR expression could be over-represented by cDNA sequencing.

V lost 3 bases to trimming and J lost 9 bases, with 15 bases between them. The germline V gene encodes CDR1 MGHDK and CDR2 SYGVNS. The CDR3 extends over 14 amino acids. A single heparinised blood sample, averaging approximately 0.12 L, was obtained per donor. Stem cell-like memory, regulatory, central memory and naive CD4+ cells were sorted via CD45RO/CCR7/CD25/CD127/CD95/CD27. This clone was observed a handful of times. The antigen is unknown. The entirety of the isolated RNA underwent reverse transcription, so expressed TCRB transcripts were sequenced. The method was immunoSEQ multiplex PCR; TCRdb's version includes in-frame clones alone and lacks a portion of them. The top ten hold roughly 0.13% of the sample, which has about 47,000 clones, around 45% seen once.

The source of this sequence is a man aged 25 to 40 with type 1 diabetes. V gene TRBV25-1 combines with J gene TRBJ2-1; tentative D call: TRBD2 (5 bases). Sequenced input: stem cell memory CD4+ T cells from blood. The CDR3 loop reads CASSDVGVIVEQFF. In nucleotides, the CDR3 is TGTGCCAGCAGTGACGTGGGAGTAATTGTTGAGCAGTTCTTC.